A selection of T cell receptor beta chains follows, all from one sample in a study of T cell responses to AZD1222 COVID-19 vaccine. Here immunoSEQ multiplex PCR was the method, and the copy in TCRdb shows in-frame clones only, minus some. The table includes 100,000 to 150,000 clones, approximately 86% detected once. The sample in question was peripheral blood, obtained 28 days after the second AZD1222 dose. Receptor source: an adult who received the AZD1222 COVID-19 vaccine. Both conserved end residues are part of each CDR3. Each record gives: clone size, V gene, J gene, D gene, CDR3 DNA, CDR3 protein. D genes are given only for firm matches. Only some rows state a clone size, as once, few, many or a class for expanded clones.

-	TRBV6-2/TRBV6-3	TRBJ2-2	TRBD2	TGTGCCAGCAGTTACCAAGGACTAGCGGGGGAGACCGGGGAGCTGTTTTTT	CASSYQGLAGETGELFF
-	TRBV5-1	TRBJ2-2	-	TGCGCCAGCCGACCAGCCTTGAACACCGGGGAGCTGTTTTTT	CASRPALNTGELFF
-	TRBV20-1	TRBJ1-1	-	TGCAGTGCTAGTCTGACAGTGAACACTGAAGCTTTCTTT	CSASLTVNTEAFF
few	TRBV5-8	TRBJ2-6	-	TGTGCCAGCAGCTTCCGACGCCCATCTGTTGGGGCCAACGTCCTGACTTTC	CASSFRRPSVGANVLTF
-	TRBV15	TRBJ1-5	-	TGTGCCACCAGCAGACGGACAGCTTCGGGTCAGCCCCAGCATTTT	CATSRRTASGQPQHF
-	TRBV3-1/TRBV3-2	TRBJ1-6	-	TGTGCCAGCAGCCAAGGAAGGGATTATAATTCACCCCTCCACTTT	CASSQGRDYNSPLHF
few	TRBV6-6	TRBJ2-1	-	TGTGCCAGCCGGGCGGGGCTCCAGTTCTTC	CASRAGLQFF
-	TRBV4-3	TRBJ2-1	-	TGCGCCAGCAGCCAAGATATATCGGGGGTGAGAGGCAATGAGCAGTTCTTC	CASSQDISGVRGNEQFF
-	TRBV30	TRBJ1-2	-	TGTGCCTGGACAGAAATGGCTAACTATGGCTACACCTTC	CAWTEMANYGYTF
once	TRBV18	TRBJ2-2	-	TGTGCCAGCTCACCACAAGGAGGCGCGGGGAACACCGGGGAGCTGTTTTTT	CASSPQGGAGNTGELFF
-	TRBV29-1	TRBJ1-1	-	TGCAGCGTTGTGCAAGGGAGGTTGACTGAAGCTTTCTTT	CSVVQGRLTEAFF
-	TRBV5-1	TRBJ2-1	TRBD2	TGCGCCAGCAGCGCCCGACTAGCGGGGGTTTACAATGAGCAGTTCTTC	CASSARLAGVYNEQFF
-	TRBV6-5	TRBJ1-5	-	TGTGCCAGCAGTTACTCGATGGGAGGGGGCAATCAGCCCCAGCATTTT	CASSYSMGGGNQPQHF
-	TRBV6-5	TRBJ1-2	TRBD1	TGTGCCAGCAGTTTACGGAGACAGGGGGGAGGCTACACCTTC	CASSLRRQGGGYTF
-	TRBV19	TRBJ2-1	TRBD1	TGTGCCAGTATTCCCACACAGGGGAGCTCCTACAATGAGCAGTTCTTC	CASIPTQGSSYNEQFF
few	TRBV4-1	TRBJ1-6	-	TGCGCCAGCAACAGGGCCGGCACCTATAATTCACCCCTCCACTTT	CASNRAGTYNSPLHF
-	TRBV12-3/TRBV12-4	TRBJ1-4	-	TGTGCCAGCACCTTAAGGAGGGGGGAAAAACTGTTTTTT	CASTLRRGEKLFF